This TCR beta chain was documented in a study of spatial heterogeneity in lung cancer. As for the study in general: The authors sequenced available follow-up PBMC samples, taken a median of around two years after resection.

Germline V lookup: CDR1 SGHRS, CDR2 YFSETQ. V was cut by 5 bases and J by 5 bases, with 19 bases left in between. The length of the CDR3 is 15 residues. The time point was: blood at routine non-recurrence follow-up after resection. Each CDR3 protein gets one entry after TCRdb re-called the 5' RACE reads with MiXCR. The table records just under 45,000 distinct CDR3 sequences, about 22% of them present only once. The source is a female donor with early-stage non-small cell lung cancer. The starting material was PBMCs, obtained at follow-up. This chain uses TRBV5-1 with TRBJ1-1; D is possibly TRBD1 (6 bases). CDR3 bases: TGCGCCAGCAGATTCGCTACAGGGAGAGGGACTGAAGCTTTCTTT. Translating it yields CASRFATGRGTEAFF.